These 14 T cell receptor beta chains came from one sample sequenced in a study of sequential checkpoint blockade in melanoma. This table comes from immunoSEQ multiplex PCR, and its TCRdb copy is limited to in-frame clones, with some not included. The sample consists of more than 9,500 clones, roughly four fifths of them appearing once. This sample's treatment: randomized to nivolumab then ipilimumab (arm A) or the reverse (arm B). The sequencing here drew on CD8+ T cells sorted from blood (inferred from file names), taken from a patient given nivolumab and ipilimumab in sequence. The source of these receptors is a human donor with melanoma.

V is TRBV4-1 and J is TRBJ1-2, with D possibly matching TRBD1 (5 bases). Germline V gene lookup returns CDR1 MGHRA and CDR2 YSYEKL. The CDR3 contains 15 residues. V lost 4 bases, J lost 3 bases, and 15 bases lay in between. The CDR3 here is CASSRGGGADYGYTF. The CDR3 DNA is TGCGCCAGCAGCCGTGGCGGGGGTGCGGACTATGGCTACACCTTC.

The chain recombines TRBV7-2 with TRBJ1-1; tentative D call: TRBD1 (5 bases). CDR3 length equals 16 residues. V lost 4 bases and J 0 bases, leaving 15 bases between the germline ends. Germline V gene lookup returns CDR1 SGHTA and CDR2 FQGNSA. Here the CDR3 reads CASSSPGGRMNTEAFF. The CDR3 DNA sequence: TGTGCCAGCAGCTCACCGGGGGGGAGAATGAACACTGAAGCTTTCTTT.

The chain carries TRBV4-1 and TRBJ2-7, with 8 bases matching TRBD2. The CDR3 spans 15 residues. V trimming: 2 bases; J trimming: 1 base; junction bases outside the gene matches: 4. CDR1 and CDR2 from the germline V gene are MGHRA and YSYEKL. CDR3 sequence: CASSQTREGSYEQYF. The CDR3 nucleotides are TGCGCCAGCAGCCAAACCCGGGAGGGATCCTACGAGCAGTACTTC.

The V call is TRBV6-5, the J call TRBJ1-2; D unclear. The V end was cut by 2 bases, the J end by 8 bases, with 12 bases between. The CDR3 extends over 13 amino acids. In germline, CDR1 is MNHEY, CDR2 SVGAGI. The CDR3 DNA reads TGTGCCAGCAGTTACGGAGTTCATTGGGGCTACACCTTC. Encoded protein: CASSYGVHWGYTF.

The chain combines TRBV28 with TRBJ2-5; 10 nucleotides match TRBD2. V was clipped by 4 bases and J by 1 base; unmatched bases: 9. The CDR3 runs 17 residues. CDR1 and CDR2 from the germline V gene are MDHEN and SYDVKM. CDR3 sequence (DNA): TGTGCCAGCAGTTACGACCTAGCGGGAGTTACCCAAGAGACCCAGTACTTC. It is translated as CASSYDLAGVTQETQYF. The whole variable domain, remainder taken from reference TRBV28 and TRBJ2-5, is DVKVTQSSRYLVKRTGEKVFLECVQDMDHENMFWYRQDPGLGLRLIYFSYDVKMKEKGDIPEGYSVSREKKERFSLILESASTNQTSMYLCASSYDLAGVTQETQYFGPGTRLLVL.

V gene TRBV5-1 combines with J gene TRBJ2-7; a possible D gene is TRBD2 (6 bases). The V end was cut by 1 base, the J end by 6 bases, with 11 bases between. The CDR3 consists of 13 residues. Germline-derived CDR1 and CDR2 are SGHRS and YFSETQ. The chain's CDR3 is CASSLPEGGEQYF. The DNA for the CDR3 is TGCGCCAGCAGCTTGCCGGAGGGCGGCGAGCAGTACTTC.

The chain couples TRBV2 to TRBJ1-6; TRBD1 matches at 10 bases. The CDR3 length is 13 residues. After removal of 6 bases from V and 7 bases from J, the junction contained 0 bases not matched to a gene. Germline assignment: CDR1 SNHLY and CDR2 FYNNEI. CDR3 region: CASRGQGNSPLHF. The CDR3 DNA reads as TGTGCCAGCAGGGGACAGGGGAATTCACCCCTCCACTTT. Filled out from reference TRBV2 and TRBJ1-6, the complete variable domain reads EPEVTQTPSHQVTQMGQEVILRCVPISNHLYFYWYRQILGQKVEFLVSFYNNEISEKSEIFDDQFSVERPDGSNFTLKIRSTKLEDSAMYFCASRGQGNSPLHFGNGTRLTVT.

The chain joins TRBV28 to TRBJ2-1; tentatively, D is TRBD2 (5 bases). This CDR3 contains 15 residues. Trimming removed 1 base from V and 5 bases from J, with 12 bases in between. CDR1 and CDR2 from the germline V gene are MDHEN and SYDVKM. In DNA, the CDR3 is TGTGCCAGCAGTTTATCCCCCGGAGGTCACAATGAGCAGTTCTTC. Translation gives CASSLSPGGHNEQFF.

The chain joins TRBV28 to TRBJ2-2, with D maybe TRBD1 (6 bases). The CDR3 totals 15 residues. Trimming removed 3 bases at V and 4 bases at J, with 12 bases between. In germline, CDR1 is MDHEN, CDR2 SYDVKM. In DNA form, the CDR3 reads TGTGCCAGCAGTTTTGTAACAGGGCGCACCGGGGAGCTGTTTTTT. This gives the protein CASSFVTGRTGELFF.

This chain joins TRBV5-1 and TRBJ2-7; TRBD2 agrees at 14 bases. CDR3 size: 16 residues. Losses at the gene ends were 0 bases for V and 2 bases for J; bases not matched to a gene: 1. CDR1 is SGHRS and CDR2 is YFSETQ in the germline V gene. Written as DNA, the CDR3 is TGCGCCAGCAGCTTGGGGGGACTAGCGGGAGCCTACGAGCAGTACTTC. Its translation: CASSLGGLAGAYEQYF. The variable domain in full, with the rest retrieved from reference TRBV5-1 and TRBJ2-7, is KAGVTQTPRYLIKTRGQQVTLSCSPISGHRSVSWYQQTPGQGLQFLFEYFSETQRNKGNFPGRFSGRQFSNSRSEMNVSTLELGDSALYLCASSLGGLAGAYEQYFGPGTRLTVT.

The chain joins TRBV27 to TRBJ2-3; 13 bases map to TRBD2. From germline, CDR1 is MNHEY and CDR2 SMNVEV (reference sequence). After removal of 5 bases from V and 5 bases from J, the junction contained 4 bases not matched to a gene. This CDR3 spans 15 amino acids. The CDR3 sequence is CASSLGLAGEDTQYF. DNA for the CDR3: TGTGCCAGCAGTCTCGGACTAGCGGGAGAAGATACGCAGTATTTT.

There are a few counts of this clone. The chain has TRBV6-1 and TRBJ2-7, with 8 positions matching TRBD2. Germline CDR1 reads MNHNS; CDR2 reads SASEGT. J was trimmed by 1 base and V by 7 bases; bases with no gene match: 3. The CDR3 covers 13 residues. CDR3: CASTTGGSYEQYF. Written as DNA, the CDR3 is TGTGCCAGCACCACGGGGGGGTCCTACGAGCAGTACTTC.

The rearrangement uses TRBV18 and TRBJ2-7; D might be TRBD1 (6 bases). Germline V gene lookup returns CDR1 KGHSH and CDR2 LQKENI. With 0 bases removed from V and 1 base from J, the gap between germline ends came to 7 bases. This CDR3 region has 14 residues. CDR3 in DNA: TGTGCCAGCTCACCACCGGGGGCGTCCTACGAGCAGTACTTC. It yields the protein CASSPPGASYEQYF.

The chain recombines TRBV10-2 with TRBJ1-1, with TRBD1 identical over 10 bases. The ends lost 7 bases at V and 6 bases at J; junction bases unmatched: 11. CDR1 WSHSY and CDR2 SAAADI come from the germline V gene. The CDR3 loop spans 15 amino acids. Here the CDR3 reads CASTPTGGLMSEAFF. CDR3 DNA: TGCGCCAGCACACCGACAGGGGGCCTCATGTCTGAAGCTTTCTTT.